These 20 T cell receptor beta chains share one sample of origin, sequenced in a study of beta chain features in type 1 diabetes. Study results and limitations: A moderate, significant TCRB CDR3 shortening appeared in type 1 diabetes across four CD4+ subsets.

No antigens are known for them. What was sequenced were expressed TCRB transcripts, since all of the isolated RNA had been reverse transcribed. TCRdb's copy holds only in-frame clones and misses some; the assay was immunoSEQ multiplex PCR. Of a few hundred thousand clones in the sample, approximately 24% are singletons; the top ten hold about 0.012%. Sample: naive CD4+ T cells from blood. Every receptor here comes from a woman in her 30s with type 1 diabetes.

The chain recombines TRBV9 with TRBJ2-1; 10 bases fit TRBD2. The V segment lost 0 bases and the J segment 4 bases; nucleotides outside the gene matches: 7. CDR3 length: 17 amino acids. Germline values: CDR1 SGDLS, CDR2 YYNGEE. CDR3 amino acids: CASSVDASGGVYNEQFF. CDR3 DNA sequence: TGTGCCAGCAGCGTAGATGCTAGCGGGGGAGTATACAATGAGCAGTTCTTC.

This rearrangement joins TRBV28 to TRBJ1-2; D is possibly TRBD1 (6 bases). From germline, CDR1 is MDHEN and CDR2 SYDVKM. This CDR3 region has 14 residues. V dropped 5 bases and J dropped 8 bases, with 18 bases sitting between them. DNA for the CDR3: TGTGCCAGCAGTCCATTCCTACAGGGCACCGGCTACACCTTC. This encodes CASSPFLQGTGYTF.

The sample holds a few counts of this clone. The genes are TRBV30 and TRBJ1-3, with D unclear. The CDR3 runs 12 residues. V was pared by 0 bases and J by 5 bases, with 5 bases between. Per germline, CDR1 GTSNPN and CDR2 SVGIG (reference sequence). This CDR3 reads CAWSVSRNTIYF. The CDR3, as DNA: TGTGCCTGGAGTGTATCTCGAAACACCATATATTTT.

This clone turned up a few times. The chain carries TRBV30 and TRBJ2-5, with D possibly being TRBD1 (5 bases). The DNA end is more similar to TRBJ2-7, so the J call may be wrong. This CDR3 region has 14 residues. Looked up from germline, CDR1 is GTSNPN and CDR2 is SVGIG (reference sequence). CDR3 in DNA: TGTGCCTGGAGTGTCCCAGGGCATTCCTACGAGCAGTACTTC. It encodes CAWSVPGHSYEQYF.

This clone occurred a few times. The rearrangement links TRBV5-1 to TRBJ2-2; 13 bases line up with TRBD2. Germline V gene data show CDR1 as SGHRS and CDR2 as YFSETQ. The V segment lost 2 bases and the J segment 7 bases; nucleotides outside the gene matches: 5. This CDR3 contains 16 residues. The CDR3 DNA reads TGCGCCAGCAGCTTCGGACTAGCGGGAGATAACGGGGAGCTGTTTTTT. Translated, it gives CASSFGLAGDNGELFF.

Only a few counts were recorded for this clone. One junction end does not reproduce the germline sequence, and a read error may be involved. CDR3: CASSAEGRGEALIF. The DNA of the CDR3 is TGTGCCAGCAGTGCTGAGGGCAGGGGGGAAGCCCTGATCTTC. This chain joins TRBV25-1 and TRBJ2-1; D perhaps matches TRBD1 (7 bases). CDR1 MGHDK and CDR2 SYGVNS come from the germline V gene. The CDR3 extends over 14 amino acids.

This clone was observed a few times. The chain recombines TRBV7-3 with TRBJ2-3, with TRBD2 matching over 11 bases. Looked up from germline, CDR1 is SGHTA and CDR2 is FQGTGA. This CDR3 region has 15 residues. The trim removed 6 bases at V and 6 bases at J, leaving 8 bases unmatched. In DNA form, the CDR3 reads TGTGCCAGCAGTCCACTAGCGGGAGAATCTGATACGCAGTATTTT. It translates to CASSPLAGESDTQYF. Combining the CDR3 with reference TRBV7-3 and TRBJ2-3 gives the whole variable domain GAGVSQTPSNKVTEKGKYVELRCDPISGHTALYWYRQSLGQGPEFLIYFQGTGAADDSGLPNDRFFAVRPEGSVSTLKIQRTERGDSAVYLCASSPLAGESDTQYFGPGTRLTVL.

This clone showed up just a few times. The genes are TRBV7-3 and TRBJ2-5; the match to TRBD1 covers 10 bases. CDR1 is SGHTA and CDR2 is FQGTGA in the germline V gene. The CDR3 extends over 15 amino acids. With V trimmed by 3 bases and J by 4 bases, 5 bases remained unmatched. Here the CDR3 DNA reads TGTGCCAGCAGCTTTGGACAGGGGGTCGGAGAGACCCAGTACTTC. Protein: CASSFGQGVGETQYF.

V is TRBV19 and J is TRBJ2-7, with 9 bases matching TRBD1. Trimming cost V 5 bases and J 3 bases; bases outside gene matches: 8. The germline V gene encodes CDR1 LNHDA and CDR2 SQIVND (reference sequence). The CDR3 covers 15 residues. CDR3 sequence: CASSFLRDRVYEQYF. As DNA, the CDR3 is TGTGCCAGTAGTTTCCTCCGGGACAGGGTCTACGAGCAGTACTTC.

The J gene is TRBJ2-2, the V gene TRBV10-3; 11 bases align to TRBD2. CDR3 length: 16 residues. CDR1 and CDR2 from the germline V gene are ENHRY and SYGVKD. V lost 8 bases, J lost 0 bases, and 5 bases stayed unmatched. The CDR3 nucleotides are TGTGCCATCGGGGGGACTAGCGGACCGAACACCGGGGAGCTGTTTTTT. This translates into CAIGGTSGPNTGELFF.

This clone was seen more than once but under ten times. The rearrangement links TRBV10-3 to TRBJ1-1; weak D call: TRBD1 (5 bases). The V gene's germline CDR1 is ENHRY and CDR2 SYGVKD. The CDR3 contains 14 residues. V lost 1 base and J 5 bases, leaving 11 bases between the germline ends. CDR3 amino acids: CAISEWGDGTEAFF. CDR3 nucleotide sequence: TGTGCCATCAGTGAGTGGGGGGATGGAACTGAAGCTTTCTTT.

This clone turned up a few times. The chain recombines TRBV6-6 with TRBJ2-3; TRBD2 might be the D (6 bases). This CDR3 has 16 amino acids. The V end was cut by 4 bases, the J end by 1 base, with 15 bases between. Germline CDR1 reads MNHNY; CDR2 reads SVGAGI (reference sequence). The CDR3 coding sequence is TGTGCCAGCAGTTCCCTGGGACTCGCGGGCACAGATACGCAGTATTTT. It translates to CASSSLGLAGTDTQYF.

This clone was detected once. V usage is TRBV18 and J usage is TRBJ2-2; maybe TRBD2 (6 bases). The CDR3 consists of 16 residues. Trimming pared 0 bases from V and 6 bases from J, leaving 14 bases between. Germline lookup yields CDR1 KGHSH and CDR2 LQKENI. The CDR3 protein is CASSPPGLLRAGELFF. The CDR3 region has the DNA TGTGCCAGCTCACCACCGGGACTGTTGAGGGCCGGGGAGCTGTTTTTT.

This clone was seen more than once but under ten times. The gene calls are TRBV5-1 and TRBJ1-1; tentative D call: TRBD1 (5 bases). V was cut by 4 bases and J by 3 bases, with 10 bases left in between. CDR3 length: 13 amino acids. Germline V gene lookup returns CDR1 SGHRS and CDR2 YFSETQ. The CDR3, as DNA: TGCGCCAGCAGCGGCCAGGGCTACACTGAAGCTTTCTTT. Residues: CASSGQGYTEAFF.

The chain is built from TRBV5-1 and TRBJ2-7; TRBD1 is a possible D gene (6 bases). The germline gives CDR1 SGHRS, CDR2 YFSETQ. This CDR3 contains 13 residues. Trimming pared 5 bases from V and 5 bases from J, leaving 14 bases between. The CDR3 protein is CASSNQGSDEQYF. As DNA, the CDR3 is TGCGCCAGCAGTAACCAGGGGAGCGACGAGCAGTACTTC.

V gene TRBV28 combines with J gene TRBJ2-5; TRBD2 might be the D (6 bases). Germline CDR1 reads MDHEN; CDR2 reads SYDVKM. V was pared by 7 bases and J by 5 bases, with 17 bases between. The CDR3 is 14 residues long. CDR3 residues: CASTGRIFRETQYF. DNA for the CDR3: TGTGCCAGCACCGGGAGAATCTTCAGGGAGACCCAGTACTTC. The full variable domain, completed using reference TRBV28 and TRBJ2-5, is DVKVTQSSRYLVKRTGEKVFLECVQDMDHENMFWYRQDPGLGLRLIYFSYDVKMKEKGDIPEGYSVSREKKERFSLILESASTNQTSMYLCASTGRIFRETQYFGPGTRLLVL.

V is TRBV7-9 and J is TRBJ1-1; D is unclear. The CDR3 loop spans 15 amino acids. CDR1 is SEHNR, CDR2 FQNEAQ, per germline (reference sequence). V was pared by 3 bases and J by 0 bases, with 11 bases between. CDR3 residues: CASSLPRSLNTEAFF. CDR3 nucleotides: TGTGCCAGCAGCTTGCCCCGGAGTTTGAACACTGAAGCTTTCTTT.

The chain couples TRBV5-4 to TRBJ2-5; 7 nucleotides align to TRBD1. This CDR3 spans 15 amino acids. Germline CDR1 SGHNT, CDR2 YYREEE (reference sequence). Losses at the gene ends were 4 bases for V and 1 base for J; bases not matched to a gene: 7. The CDR3 sequence: CASSDPTGSQETQYF. For the CDR3, the DNA is TGTGCCAGCAGCGACCCGACAGGGAGCCAAGAGACCCAGTACTTC.

The chain employs TRBV7-3 and TRBJ2-3, with 11 bases identical to TRBD2. CDR3 size: 16 residues. Germline V gene sequence: CDR1 SGHTA, CDR2 FQGTGA. Trimming at V came to 2 bases and at J to 2 bases, leaving 3 bases not matched to a gene. The CDR3 spells CASSLLAGGNTDTQYF. The CDR3 DNA reads TGTGCCAGCAGCTTATTAGCGGGAGGGAACACAGATACGCAGTATTTT.

This clone appeared a few times. This sequence joins TRBV2 and TRBJ2-1, with 9 bases aligning to TRBD2. The V segment lost 4 bases and the J segment 5 bases; nucleotides outside the gene matches: 12. The germline gives CDR1 SNHLY, CDR2 FYNNEI. This CDR3 comprises 17 residues. Here the CDR3 reads CASSGRLADLQHNEQFF. CDR3 DNA sequence: TGTGCCAGCAGTGGCCGACTAGCGGACCTACAACACAATGAGCAGTTCTTC.